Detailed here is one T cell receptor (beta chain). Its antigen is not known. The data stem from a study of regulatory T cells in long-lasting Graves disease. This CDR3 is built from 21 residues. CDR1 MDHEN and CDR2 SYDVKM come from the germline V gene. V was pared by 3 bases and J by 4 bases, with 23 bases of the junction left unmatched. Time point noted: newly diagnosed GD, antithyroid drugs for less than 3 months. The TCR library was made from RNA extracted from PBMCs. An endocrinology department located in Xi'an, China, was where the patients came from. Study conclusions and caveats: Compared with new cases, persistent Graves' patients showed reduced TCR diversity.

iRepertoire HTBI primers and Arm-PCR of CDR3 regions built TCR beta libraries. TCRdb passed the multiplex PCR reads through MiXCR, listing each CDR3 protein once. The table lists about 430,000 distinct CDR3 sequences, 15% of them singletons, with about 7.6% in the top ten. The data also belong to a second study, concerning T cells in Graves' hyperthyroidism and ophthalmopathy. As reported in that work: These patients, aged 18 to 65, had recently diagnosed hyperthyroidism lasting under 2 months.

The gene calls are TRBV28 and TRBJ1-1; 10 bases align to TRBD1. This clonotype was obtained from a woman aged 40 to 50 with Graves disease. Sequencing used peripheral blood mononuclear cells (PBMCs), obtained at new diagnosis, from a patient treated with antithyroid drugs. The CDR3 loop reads CASSFSWSPRDRGRVGTEAFF. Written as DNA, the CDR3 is TGTGCCAGCAGTTTCTCCTGGTCCCCCCGGGACAGGGGACGGGTTGGCACTGAAGCTTTCTTT.